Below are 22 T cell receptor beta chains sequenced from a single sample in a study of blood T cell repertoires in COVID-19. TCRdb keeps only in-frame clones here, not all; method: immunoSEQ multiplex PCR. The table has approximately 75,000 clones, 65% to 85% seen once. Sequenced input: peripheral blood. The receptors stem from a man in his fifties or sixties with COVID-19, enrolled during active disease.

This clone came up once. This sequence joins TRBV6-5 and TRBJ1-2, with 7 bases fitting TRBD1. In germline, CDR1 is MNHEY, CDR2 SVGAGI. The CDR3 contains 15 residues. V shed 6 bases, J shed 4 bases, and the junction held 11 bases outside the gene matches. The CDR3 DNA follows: TGTGCCAGCAGAGCCGGGACAGTCCGGGGCTATGGCTACACCTTC. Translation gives CASRAGTVRGYGYTF.

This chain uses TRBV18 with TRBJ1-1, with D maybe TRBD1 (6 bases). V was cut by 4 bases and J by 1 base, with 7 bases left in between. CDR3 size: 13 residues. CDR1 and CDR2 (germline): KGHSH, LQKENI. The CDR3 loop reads CASSLQGNTEAFF. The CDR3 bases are TGTGCCAGCTCACTACAGGGGAACACTGAAGCTTTCTTT.

The CDR3 region has the DNA TGTGCCAGCAAGCAGACTAGCGGGAGGGACGAGCAGTACTTC. This sequence encodes CASKQTSGRDEQYF. The V gene is TRBV6-5, the J gene TRBJ2-7, with TRBD2 identical over 14 bases. The V gene's germline CDR1 is MNHEY and CDR2 SVGAGI. With 7 bases clipped from V and 5 bases from J, the junction kept 4 bases outside the gene matches. This CDR3 has 14 amino acids.

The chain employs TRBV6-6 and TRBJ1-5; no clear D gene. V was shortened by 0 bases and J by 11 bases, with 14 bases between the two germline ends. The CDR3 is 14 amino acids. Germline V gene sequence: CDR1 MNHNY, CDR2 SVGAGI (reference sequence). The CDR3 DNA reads TGTGCCAGCAGTTACTCTGGCAGGCAATTGGCCCAGCATTTT. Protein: CASSYSGRQLAQHF.

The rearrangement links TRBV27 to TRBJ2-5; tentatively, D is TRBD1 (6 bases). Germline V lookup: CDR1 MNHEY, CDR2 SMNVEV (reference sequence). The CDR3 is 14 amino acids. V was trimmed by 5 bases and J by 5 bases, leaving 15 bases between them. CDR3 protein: CASSRRPRGETQYF. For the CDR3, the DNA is TGTGCCAGCAGTCGACGCCCTAGGGGGGAGACCCAGTACTTC.

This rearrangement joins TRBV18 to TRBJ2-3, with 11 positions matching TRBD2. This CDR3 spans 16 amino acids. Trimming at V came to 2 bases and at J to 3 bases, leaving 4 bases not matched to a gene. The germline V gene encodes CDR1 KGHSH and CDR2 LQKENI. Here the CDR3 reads CASSPKLAGDTDTQYF. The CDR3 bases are TGTGCCAGCTCACCAAAACTAGCGGGAGATACAGATACGCAGTATTTT.

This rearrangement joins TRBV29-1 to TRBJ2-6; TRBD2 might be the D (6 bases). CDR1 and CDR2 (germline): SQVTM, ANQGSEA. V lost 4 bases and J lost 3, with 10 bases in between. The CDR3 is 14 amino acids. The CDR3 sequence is CSVGQGGGANVLTF. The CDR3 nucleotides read TGCAGCGTTGGCCAGGGAGGTGGGGCCAACGTCCTGACTTTC.

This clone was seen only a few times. For the CDR3, the DNA is TGTGCCAGCAGCTTCACAGGGACCTACAATGAGCAGTTCTTC. It encodes CASSFTGTYNEQFF. The chain has TRBV13 and TRBJ2-1; a weak D match, TRBD1 (6 bases). Germline CDR1 reads PRHDT; CDR2 reads FYEKMQ (reference sequence). The CDR3 is made up of 14 amino acids. V shed 3 bases and J shed 2 bases, with 8 bases lying between them.

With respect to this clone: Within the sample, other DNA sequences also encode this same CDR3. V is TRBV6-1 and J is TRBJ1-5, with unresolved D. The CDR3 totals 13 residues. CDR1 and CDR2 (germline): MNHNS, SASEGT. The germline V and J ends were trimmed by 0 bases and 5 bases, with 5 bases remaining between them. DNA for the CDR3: TGTGCCAGCAGTGAAGCGAGGGATCAGCCCCAGCATTTT. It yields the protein CASSEARDQPQHF.

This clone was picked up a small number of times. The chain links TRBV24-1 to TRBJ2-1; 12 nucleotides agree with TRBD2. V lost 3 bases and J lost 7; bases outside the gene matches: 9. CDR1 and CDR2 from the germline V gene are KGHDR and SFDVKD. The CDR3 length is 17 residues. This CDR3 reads CATSDPGLAGGRNEQFF. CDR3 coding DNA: TGTGCCACCAGTGATCCCGGGCTAGCGGGAGGGAGGAATGAGCAGTTCTTC.

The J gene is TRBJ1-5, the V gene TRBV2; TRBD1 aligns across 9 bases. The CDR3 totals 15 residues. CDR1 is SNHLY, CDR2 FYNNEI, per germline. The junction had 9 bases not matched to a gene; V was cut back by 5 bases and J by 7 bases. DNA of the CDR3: TGTGCCAGCAGTTATACAGGGGGCTCGGGGCAGCCCCAGCATTTT. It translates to CASSYTGGSGQPQHF.

CDR3 region: CASSLGTSGQETQYF. In DNA, the CDR3 is TGTGCCAGCAGCCTGGGGACTAGCGGGCAAGAGACCCAGTACTTC. The V call is TRBV13, the J call TRBJ2-5, with TRBD2 identical over 12 bases. This CDR3 region has 15 residues. Unmatched junction bases numbered 3, after V lost 5 bases and J lost 2 bases. Germline CDR1 reads PRHDT; CDR2 reads FYEKMQ (reference sequence).

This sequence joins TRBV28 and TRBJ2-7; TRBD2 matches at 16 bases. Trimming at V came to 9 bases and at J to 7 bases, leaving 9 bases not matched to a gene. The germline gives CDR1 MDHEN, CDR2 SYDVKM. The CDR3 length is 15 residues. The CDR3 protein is CASSDRGLAGGEQYF. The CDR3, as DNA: TGTGCCAGTTCGGATAGGGGACTAGCGGGAGGGGAGCAGTACTTC.

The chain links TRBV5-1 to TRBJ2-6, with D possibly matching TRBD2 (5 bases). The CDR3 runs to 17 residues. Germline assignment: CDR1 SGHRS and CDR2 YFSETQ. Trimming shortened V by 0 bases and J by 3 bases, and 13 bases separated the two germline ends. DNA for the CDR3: TGCGCCAGCAGCTTGGCCGGGAACGGGCTTGGGGCCAACGTCCTGACTTTC. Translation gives CASSLAGNGLGANVLTF.

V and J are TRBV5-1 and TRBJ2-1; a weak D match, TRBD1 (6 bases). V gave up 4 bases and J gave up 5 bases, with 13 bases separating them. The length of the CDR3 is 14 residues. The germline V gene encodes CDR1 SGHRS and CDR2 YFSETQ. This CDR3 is CASSPRTADNEQFF. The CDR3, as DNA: TGCGCCAGCAGCCCCAGGACAGCCGACAATGAGCAGTTCTTC.

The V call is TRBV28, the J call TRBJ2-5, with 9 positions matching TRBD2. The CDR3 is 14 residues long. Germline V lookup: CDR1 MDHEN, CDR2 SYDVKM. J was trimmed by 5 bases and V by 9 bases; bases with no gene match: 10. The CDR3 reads CASRNIAGVETQYF. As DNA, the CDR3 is TGTGCCAGTCGGAATATAGCGGGAGTGGAGACCCAGTACTTC.

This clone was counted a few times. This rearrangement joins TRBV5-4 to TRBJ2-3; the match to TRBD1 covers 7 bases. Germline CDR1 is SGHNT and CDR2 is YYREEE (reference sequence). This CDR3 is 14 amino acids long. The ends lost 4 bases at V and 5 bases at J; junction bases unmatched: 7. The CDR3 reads CASSQRGRLDTQYF. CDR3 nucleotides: TGTGCCAGCAGCCAAAGGGGGCGATTAGATACGCAGTATTTT. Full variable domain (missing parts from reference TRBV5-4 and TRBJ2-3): ETGVTQSPTHLIKTRGQQVTLRCSSQSGHNTVSWYQQALGQGPQFIFQYYREEENGRGNFPPRFSGLQFPNYSSELNVNALELDDSALYLCASSQRGRLDTQYFGPGTRLTVL.

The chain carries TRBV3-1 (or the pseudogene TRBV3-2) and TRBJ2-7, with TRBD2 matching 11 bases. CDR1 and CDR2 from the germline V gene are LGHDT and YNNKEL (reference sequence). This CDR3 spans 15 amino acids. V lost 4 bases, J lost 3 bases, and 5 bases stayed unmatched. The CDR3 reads CASSPGLAEIYEQYF. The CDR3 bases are TGTGCCAGCAGCCCGGGACTAGCGGAGATCTACGAGCAGTACTTC.

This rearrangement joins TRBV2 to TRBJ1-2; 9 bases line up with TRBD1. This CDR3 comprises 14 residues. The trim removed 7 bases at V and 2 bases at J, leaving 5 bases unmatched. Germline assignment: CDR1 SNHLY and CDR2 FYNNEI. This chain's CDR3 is CASNDRGANYGYTF. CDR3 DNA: TGTGCCAGCAACGACAGGGGGGCCAACTATGGCTACACCTTC.

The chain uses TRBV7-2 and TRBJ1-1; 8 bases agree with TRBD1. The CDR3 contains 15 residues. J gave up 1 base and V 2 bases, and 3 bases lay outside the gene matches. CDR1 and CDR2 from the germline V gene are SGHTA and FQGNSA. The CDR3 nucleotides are TGTGCCAGCAGCTTACAGGGGGCGAGGAACACTGAAGCTTTCTTT. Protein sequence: CASSLQGARNTEAFF.

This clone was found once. This chain's CDR3 is CASSIGSLSYEQYF. The CDR3 DNA sequence: TGTGCCAGTAGTATAGGTAGCTTATCCTACGAGCAGTACTTC. V gene TRBV19 combines with J gene TRBJ2-7; D remains ambiguous. The CDR3 sequence is 14 residues long. The germline V gene encodes CDR1 LNHDA and CDR2 SQIVND (reference sequence). The V gene lost 1 base and the J gene lost 1 base, with 8 bases spanning the gap.

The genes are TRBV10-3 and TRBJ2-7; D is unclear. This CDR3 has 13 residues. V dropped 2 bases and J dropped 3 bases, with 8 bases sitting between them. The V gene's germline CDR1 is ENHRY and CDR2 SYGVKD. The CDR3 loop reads CAISEPSHYEQYF. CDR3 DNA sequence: TGTGCCATCAGTGAGCCAAGCCACTACGAGCAGTACTTC.